This TCR beta chain was captured in a study of blood T cell repertoires in COVID-19. Study-wide background: Donors in the United States, Italy and Spain gave samples during acute or convalescent COVID-19. Sources were T cells, B-cell-depleted T cells, or PBMCs; the material itself was cDNA or gDNA.

Per the original methods: Amplification of reference gene primers was used by the study to estimate nucleated cell counts. Sequencing was performed with immunoSEQ multiplex PCR; in TCRdb, only in-frame clones are kept and a portion is missing. The V and J calls and clone size were taken over from that table, and D and trimming were inferred from the DNA. Among approximately 280,000 clones listed, approximately 85% were seen once. Germline V gene sequence: CDR1 MNHEY, CDR2 SMNVEV (reference sequence). Between the trimmed V and J ends, which lost 0 bases and 9 bases, there was a span of 9 bases. This CDR3 is 13 amino acids long.

The specimen was peripheral blood. This TCR came from a man between 50 and 59 years old with active or convalescent COVID-19. V and J are TRBV27 and TRBJ1-5; D is uncertain. CDR3 nucleotide sequence: TGTGCCAGCAGTTTATCCACCGGTTTGCCCCAGCATTTT. It codes for CASSLSTGLPQHF.